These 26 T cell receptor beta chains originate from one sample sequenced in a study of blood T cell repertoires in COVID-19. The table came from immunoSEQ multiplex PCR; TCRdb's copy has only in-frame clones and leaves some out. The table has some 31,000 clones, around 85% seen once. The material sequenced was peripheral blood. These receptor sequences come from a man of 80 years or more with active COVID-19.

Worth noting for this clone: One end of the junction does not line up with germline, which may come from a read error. Here the CDR3 DNA reads TGTGCCAGTAGTTTAGACTTTTCCGGCACAGATACGCAGTATTTT. Protein: CASSLDFSGTDTQYF. The chain has TRBV19 and TRBJ2-3, with D hard to call. The CDR3 contains 15 residues. Germline CDR1 LNHDA, CDR2 SQIVND (reference sequence).

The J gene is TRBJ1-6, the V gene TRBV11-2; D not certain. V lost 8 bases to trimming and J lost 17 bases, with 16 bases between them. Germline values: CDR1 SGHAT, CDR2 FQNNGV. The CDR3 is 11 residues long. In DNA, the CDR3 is TGTGCCAGCCGGAGCACGAGGGTTATCCACTTT. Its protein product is CASRSTRVIHF. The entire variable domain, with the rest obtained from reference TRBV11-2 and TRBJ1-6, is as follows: EAGVAQSPRYKIIEKRQSVAFWCNPISGHATLYWYQQILGQGPKLLIQFQNNGVVDDSQLPKDRFSAERLKGVDSTLKIQPAKLEDSAVYLCASRSTRVIHFGNGTRLTVT.

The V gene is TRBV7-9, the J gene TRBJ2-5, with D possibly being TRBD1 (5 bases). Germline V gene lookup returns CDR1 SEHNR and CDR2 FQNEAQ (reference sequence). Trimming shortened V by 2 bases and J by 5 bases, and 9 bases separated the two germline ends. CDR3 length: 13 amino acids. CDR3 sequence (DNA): TGTGCCAGCAGCTTAAGGGGAAGGGAGACCCAGTACTTC. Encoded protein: CASSLRGRETQYF.

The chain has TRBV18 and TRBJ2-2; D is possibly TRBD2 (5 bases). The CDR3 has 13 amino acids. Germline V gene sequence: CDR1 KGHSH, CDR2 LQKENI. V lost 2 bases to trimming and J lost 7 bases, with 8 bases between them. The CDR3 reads CASSPSEGGELFF. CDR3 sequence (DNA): TGTGCCAGCTCACCATCAGAGGGCGGGGAGCTGTTTTTT.

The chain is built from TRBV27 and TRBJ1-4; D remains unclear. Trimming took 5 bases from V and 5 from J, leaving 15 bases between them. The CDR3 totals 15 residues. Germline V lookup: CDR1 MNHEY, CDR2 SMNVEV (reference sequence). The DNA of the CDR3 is TGTGCCAGCAGTCCCGGGAGGTGGCGCAATGAAAAACTGTTTTTT. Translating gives CASSPGRWRNEKLFF.

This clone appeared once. CDR3 DNA: TGTGCCAGCAGTTCCGCCGGGCGGGGGAGCGACAATGAGCAGTTCTTC. Its protein is CASSSAGRGSDNEQFF. V is TRBV28 and J is TRBJ2-1; 7 nucleotides agree with TRBD2. Germline V gene sequence: CDR1 MDHEN, CDR2 SYDVKM. The CDR3 totals 16 residues. Trimming took 4 bases from V and 5 from J; bases not matched to a gene: 11. The variable domain in full, with the rest retrieved from reference TRBV28 and TRBJ2-1, is DVKVTQSSRYLVKRTGEKVFLECVQDMDHENMFWYRQDPGLGLRLIYFSYDVKMKEKGDIPEGYSVSREKKERFSLILESASTNQTSMYLCASSSAGRGSDNEQFFGPGTRLTVL.

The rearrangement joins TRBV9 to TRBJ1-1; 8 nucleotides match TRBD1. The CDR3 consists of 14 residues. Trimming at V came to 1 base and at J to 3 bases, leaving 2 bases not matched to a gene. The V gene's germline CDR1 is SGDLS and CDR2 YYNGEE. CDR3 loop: CASSVTGGDTEAFF. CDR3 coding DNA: TGTGCCAGCAGCGTAACAGGGGGGGACACTGAAGCTTTCTTT.

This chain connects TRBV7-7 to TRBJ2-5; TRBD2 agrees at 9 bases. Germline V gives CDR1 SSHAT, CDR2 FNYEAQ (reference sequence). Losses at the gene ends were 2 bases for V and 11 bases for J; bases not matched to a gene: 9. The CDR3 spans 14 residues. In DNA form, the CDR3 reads TGTGCCAGCAGCTTATTTCTCGCGGGGGGGCCGCAGTACTTC. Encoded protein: CASSLFLAGGPQYF.

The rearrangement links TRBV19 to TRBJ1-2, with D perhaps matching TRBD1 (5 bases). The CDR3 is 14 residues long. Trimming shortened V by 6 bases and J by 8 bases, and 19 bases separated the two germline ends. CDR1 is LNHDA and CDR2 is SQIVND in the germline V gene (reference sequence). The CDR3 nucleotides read TGTGCCAGTAGCCCCCGGACACCCCTGGCCGGCTACACCTTC. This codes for CASSPRTPLAGYTF.

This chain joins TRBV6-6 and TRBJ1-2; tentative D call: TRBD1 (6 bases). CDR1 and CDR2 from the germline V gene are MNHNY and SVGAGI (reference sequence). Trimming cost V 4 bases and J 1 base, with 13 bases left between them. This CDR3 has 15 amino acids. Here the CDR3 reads CASSSKGGGNYGYTF. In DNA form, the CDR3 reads TGTGCCAGCAGTTCCAAGGGGGGGGGTAACTATGGCTACACCTTC.

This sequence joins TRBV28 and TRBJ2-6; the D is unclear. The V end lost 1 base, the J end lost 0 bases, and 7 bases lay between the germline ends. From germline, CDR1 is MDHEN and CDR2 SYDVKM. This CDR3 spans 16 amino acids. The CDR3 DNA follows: TGTGCCAGCAGTTTATTAGGCGGCTCTGGGGCCAACGTCCTGACTTTC. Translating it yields CASSLLGGSGANVLTF.

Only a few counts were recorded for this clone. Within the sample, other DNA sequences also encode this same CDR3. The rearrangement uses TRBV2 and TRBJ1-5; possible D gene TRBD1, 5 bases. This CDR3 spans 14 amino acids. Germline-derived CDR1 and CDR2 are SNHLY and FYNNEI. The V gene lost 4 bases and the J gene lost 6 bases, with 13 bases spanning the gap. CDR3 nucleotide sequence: TGTGCCAGCAGTGGGGGCCTAGTGGGTCAGCCCCAGCATTTT. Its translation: CASSGGLVGQPQHF.

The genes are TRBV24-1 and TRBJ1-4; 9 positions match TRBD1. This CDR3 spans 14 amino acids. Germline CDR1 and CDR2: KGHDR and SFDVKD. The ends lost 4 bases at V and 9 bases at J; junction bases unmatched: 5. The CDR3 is CATSESGQGQKLFF. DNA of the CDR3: TGTGCCACCAGTGAATCGGGACAGGGTCAAAAACTGTTTTTT.

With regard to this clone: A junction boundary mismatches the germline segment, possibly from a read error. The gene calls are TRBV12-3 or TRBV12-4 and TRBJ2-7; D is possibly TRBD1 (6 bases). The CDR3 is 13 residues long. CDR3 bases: TGTGCCAGCAGTATAGACAGGTCCTCCGAGCAGTACTTC. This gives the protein CASSIDRSSEQYF.

The CDR3 bases are TGTGCCAGCAGCTCAGGACAGAGTTCTGGCTACACCTTC. Translation: CASSSGQSSGYTF. V is TRBV7-9 and J is TRBJ1-2; D is possibly TRBD1 (6 bases). The CDR3 contains 13 residues. The V end lost 4 bases, the J end lost 7 bases, and 13 bases lay between the germline ends. Germline CDR1 reads SEHNR; CDR2 reads FQNEAQ (reference sequence).

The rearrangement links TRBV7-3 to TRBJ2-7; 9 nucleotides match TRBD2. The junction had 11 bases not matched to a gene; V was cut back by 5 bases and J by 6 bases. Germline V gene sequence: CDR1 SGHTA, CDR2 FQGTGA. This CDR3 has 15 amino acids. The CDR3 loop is CASSASGTSNSEQYF. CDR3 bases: TGTGCCAGCAGCGCTTCCGGGACTAGCAATTCCGAGCAGTACTTC.

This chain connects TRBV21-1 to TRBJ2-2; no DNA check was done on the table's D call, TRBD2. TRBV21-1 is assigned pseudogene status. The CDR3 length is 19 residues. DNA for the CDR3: TGTGCCAGCAGCAAAGGTCCACCACCTCGACGGGAGAACACCGGGGAGCTGTTTTTT. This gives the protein CASSKGPPPRRENTGELFF.

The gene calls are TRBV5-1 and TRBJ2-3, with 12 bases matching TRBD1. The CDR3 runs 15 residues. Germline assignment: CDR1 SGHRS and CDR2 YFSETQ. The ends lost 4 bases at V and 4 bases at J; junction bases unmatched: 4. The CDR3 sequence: CASSLGQGASDTQYF. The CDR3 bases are TGCGCCAGCAGCCTGGGACAGGGGGCGTCAGATACGCAGTATTTT.

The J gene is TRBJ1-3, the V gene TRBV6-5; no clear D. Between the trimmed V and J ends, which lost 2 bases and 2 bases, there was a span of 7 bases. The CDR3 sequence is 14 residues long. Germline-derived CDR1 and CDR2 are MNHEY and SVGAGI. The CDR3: CASSYRETGNTIYF. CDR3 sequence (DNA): TGTGCCAGCAGTTACCGGGAAACTGGAAACACCATATATTTT.

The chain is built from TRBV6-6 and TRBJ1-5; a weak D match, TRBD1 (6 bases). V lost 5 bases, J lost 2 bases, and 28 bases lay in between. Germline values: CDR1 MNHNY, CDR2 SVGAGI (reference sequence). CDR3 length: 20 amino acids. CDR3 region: CASSQRPIGGSRGGNQPQHF. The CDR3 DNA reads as TGTGCCAGCAGTCAAAGACCCATTGGGGGCTCCCGTGGAGGCAATCAGCCCCAGCATTTT.

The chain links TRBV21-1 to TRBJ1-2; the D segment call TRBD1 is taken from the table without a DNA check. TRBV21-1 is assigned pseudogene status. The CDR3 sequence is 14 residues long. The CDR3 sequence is CASRRRTANYGYTF. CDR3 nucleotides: TGTGCCAGCCGCCGGAGGACAGCAAACTATGGCTACACCTTC.

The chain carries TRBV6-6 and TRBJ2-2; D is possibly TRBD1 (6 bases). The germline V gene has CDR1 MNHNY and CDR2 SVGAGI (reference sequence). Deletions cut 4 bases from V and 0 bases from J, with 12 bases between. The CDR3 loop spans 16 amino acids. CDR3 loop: CASSFRDKANTGELFF. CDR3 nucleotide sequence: TGTGCCAGCAGTTTCCGGGACAAGGCGAACACCGGGGAGCTGTTTTTT.

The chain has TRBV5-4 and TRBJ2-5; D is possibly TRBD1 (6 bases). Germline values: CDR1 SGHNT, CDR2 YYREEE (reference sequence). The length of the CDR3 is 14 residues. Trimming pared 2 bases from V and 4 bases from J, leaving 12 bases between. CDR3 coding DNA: TGTGCCAGCAGCTTAAAGGACAGTGTAGAGACCCAGTACTTC. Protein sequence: CASSLKDSVETQYF.

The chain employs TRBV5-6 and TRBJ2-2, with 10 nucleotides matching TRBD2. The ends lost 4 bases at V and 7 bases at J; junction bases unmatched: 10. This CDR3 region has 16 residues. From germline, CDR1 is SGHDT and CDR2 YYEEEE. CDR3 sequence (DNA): TGTGCCAGCAGCACCAAAGAGCGGGGGGGCCTCGGGGAGCTGTTTTTT. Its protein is CASSTKERGGLGELFF.

CDR3 nucleotide sequence: TGTGCCAGCAGCTTTAGCGGGGGGGCCGAGGGTGAGCAGTTCTTC. Its translation is CASSFSGGAEGEQFF. The chain links TRBV7-8 to TRBJ2-1; 11 nucleotides align to TRBD2. The CDR3 has 15 amino acids. CDR1 SGHVS and CDR2 FQNEAQ come from the germline V gene. J was trimmed by 9 bases and V by 3 bases; bases with no gene match: 7. Full variable domain (rest looked up from reference TRBV7-8 and TRBJ2-1): GAGVSQSPRYKVAKRGQDVALRCDPISGHVSLFWYQQALGQGPEFLTYFQNEAQLDKSGLPSDRFFAERPEGSVSTLKIQRTQQEDSAVYLCASSFSGGAEGEQFFGPGTRLTVL.

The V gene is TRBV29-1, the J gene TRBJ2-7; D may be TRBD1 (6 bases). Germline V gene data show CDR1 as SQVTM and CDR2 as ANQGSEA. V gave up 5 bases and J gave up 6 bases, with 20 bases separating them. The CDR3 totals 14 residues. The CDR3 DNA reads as TGCAGCGTTACTACCGGGACACGTCTTTCCGAGCAGTACTTC. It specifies CSVTTGTRLSEQYF.